The clone carrying this T cell receptor (beta chain) was counted only a few times. Its target is not known. TCRdb keeps only in-frame clones here, not all; method: immunoSEQ multiplex PCR. This table holds 240,000 or so clones, more than 65% found once. From germline, CDR1 is MGHDK and CDR2 SYGVNS. CDR3 length equals 13 residues. V lost 6 bases to trimming and J lost 0 bases, with 5 bases between them. Unstimulated Tregs (CD4+CD25+CD127-) and CD4+CD25- non-Tregs were sorted from PBMCs. This sample was included in a study of Tregs in tolerant kidney transplant recipients. Study observations and caveats: The most relevant donor-specific Treg TCRbeta repertoire apparently came from expansion with activated donor B cells. This study did not directly address biological reproducibility.

The sequence was collected from a human donor in good health. The sequenced material came from CD4+ T cells from blood. The chain has TRBV25-1 and TRBJ2-2; no clear D. As DNA, the CDR3 is TGTGCCAGCAGCCGCCCGAACACCGGGGAGCTGTTTTTT. Translated: CASSRPNTGELFF.